This TCR beta chain was obtained from a study of blood T cell repertoires in COVID-19 (dated by TCRdb to about 2020). Study-level background: The collaborator samples originated in the United States, Italy and Spain and spanned the acute and convalescent phases of COVID-19. The material from the prospective study consisted of cDNA or gDNA derived from T cells, B-cell-depleted T cells, or PBMCs. Subjects who had been exposed to COVID-19, were actively infected with it, or had recovered from it provided the deeply sampled blood TCRbeta repertoires that made up the dataset. The repertoires were released in a freely available public database meant as a resource for research on the immune response to SARS-CoV-2. The samples were drawn from the first 160 participants of the ongoing ImmuneRACE study and from some 1,300 subjects provided by 6 global collaborators. A de-identified subject ID, COVID-19 status, age in years and sex were almost always included in the sample metadata. Where available, HLA class I and class II types were obtained from metadata supplied by the sample provider rather than from assay-based typing.

TCRbeta CDR3 regions were amplified from genomic DNA using the immunoSEQ Assay, a bias-controlled multiplex PCR. In the paper's pipeline: The number of nucleated cells in each sample was estimated from the amplification of reference gene primers within the assay. To quantify the absolute abundance of each unique TCRbeta CDR3 rearrangement, sequence reads were collapsed and filtered. For each sample, productive Simpson clonality was calculated as the square root of Simpson's diversity index across productive rearrangements. This is the immuneACCESS table as TCRdb keeps it, with only in-frame sequences that have V and J called. A part of the clones is gone; compared with another copy, unresolved V genes explain less than half, and the rest is unexplained. V and J calls and clone size are copied from that table; D and trimming were computed from the DNA. Across this sample there are 350,000 to 450,000 clones, with around 92% seen only once. The top ten hold 0.95% to 1.5% of the sample.

This clone was observed a few times. Its specific antigen is unknown. It has no much larger one-base neighbor in the sample; base qualities were not kept. Whole blood was collected in K2EDTA tubes by collaborating institutions according to the institutions' own protocols. For TCRbeta analysis, collaborators shipped samples as frozen whole blood, isolated PBMCs, or DNA extracted from either of those sample types. Study-wide findings and limitations: The amount of clinical and demographic metadata varied by source and participant and was provided uncurated.

V and J are trimmed by 2 bases and 4 bases, and the gene matches miss 17 bases of the junction. The germline V gene yields SGHRS for CDR1 and YFSETQ for CDR2. Reading from cysteine to phenylalanine, the CDR3 counts 18 amino acids. Only the CDR3 region is kept as DNA, spanning 54 bases read in frame from base 1. The source material was peripheral blood. The receptor was derived from a man aged 35-49 years with acute or convalescent COVID-19. The V gene is TRBV5-1 and the J gene is TRBJ2-7; 8 middle bases align to TRBD2. The sequenced DNA: TGCGCCAGCAGCTTCCTGACTAGCGCGAGGGAGGTATCTTACGAGCAGTACTTC. It codes for CASSFLTSAREVSYEQYF.